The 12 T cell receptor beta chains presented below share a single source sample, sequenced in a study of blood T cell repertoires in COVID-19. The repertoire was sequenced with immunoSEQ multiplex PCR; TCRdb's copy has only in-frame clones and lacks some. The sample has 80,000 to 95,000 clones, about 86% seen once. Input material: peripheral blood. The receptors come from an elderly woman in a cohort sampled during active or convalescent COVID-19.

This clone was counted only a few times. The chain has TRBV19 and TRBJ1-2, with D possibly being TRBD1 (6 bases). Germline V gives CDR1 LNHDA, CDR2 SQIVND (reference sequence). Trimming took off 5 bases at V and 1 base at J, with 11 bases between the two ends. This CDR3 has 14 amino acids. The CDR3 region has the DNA TGTGCCAGTAGTCCCGACAGGAATAACTATGGCTACACCTTC. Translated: CASSPDRNNYGYTF.

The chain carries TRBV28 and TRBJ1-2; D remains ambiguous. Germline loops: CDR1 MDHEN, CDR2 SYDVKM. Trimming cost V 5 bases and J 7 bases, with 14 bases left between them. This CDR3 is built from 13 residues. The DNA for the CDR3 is TGTGCCAGCAGTCCCACTTTCGTTTCTGGCTACACCTTC. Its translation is CASSPTFVSGYTF.

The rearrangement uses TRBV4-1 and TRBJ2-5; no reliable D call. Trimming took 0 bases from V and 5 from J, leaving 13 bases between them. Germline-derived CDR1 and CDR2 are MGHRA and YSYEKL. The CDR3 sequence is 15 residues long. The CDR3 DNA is TGCGCCAGCAGCCAAGATATGAGACCCAGGGAGACCCAGTACTTC. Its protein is CASSQDMRPRETQYF.

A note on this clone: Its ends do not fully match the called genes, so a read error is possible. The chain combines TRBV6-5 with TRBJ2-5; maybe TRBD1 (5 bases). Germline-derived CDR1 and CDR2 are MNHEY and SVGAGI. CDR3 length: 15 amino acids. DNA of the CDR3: TGTGCCAGCAGTTACGAAGCGTCAGGACAAGGGACCCAGTACTTC. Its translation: CASSYEASGQGTQYF.

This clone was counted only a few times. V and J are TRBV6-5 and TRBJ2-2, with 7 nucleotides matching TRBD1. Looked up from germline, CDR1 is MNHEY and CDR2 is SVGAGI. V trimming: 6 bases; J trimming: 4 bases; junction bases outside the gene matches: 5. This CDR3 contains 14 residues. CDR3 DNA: TGTGCCAGCAGGCGACAGGGCTCCACCGGGGAGCTGTTTTTT. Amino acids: CASRRQGSTGELFF.

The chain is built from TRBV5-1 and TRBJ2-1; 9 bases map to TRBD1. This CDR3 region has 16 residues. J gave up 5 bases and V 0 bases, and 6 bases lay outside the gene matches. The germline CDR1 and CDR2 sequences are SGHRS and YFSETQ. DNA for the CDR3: TGCGCCAGCAGCTTGGCCCCCGGGACAGGGAACAATGAGCAGTTCTTC. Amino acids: CASSLAPGTGNNEQFF.

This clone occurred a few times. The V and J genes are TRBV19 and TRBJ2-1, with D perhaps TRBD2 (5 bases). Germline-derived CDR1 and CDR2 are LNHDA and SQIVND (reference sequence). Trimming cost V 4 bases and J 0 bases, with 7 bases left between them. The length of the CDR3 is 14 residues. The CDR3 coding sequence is TGTGCCAGTAGTAAAGGGAGCTCCTACAATGAGCAGTTCTTC. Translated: CASSKGSSYNEQFF.

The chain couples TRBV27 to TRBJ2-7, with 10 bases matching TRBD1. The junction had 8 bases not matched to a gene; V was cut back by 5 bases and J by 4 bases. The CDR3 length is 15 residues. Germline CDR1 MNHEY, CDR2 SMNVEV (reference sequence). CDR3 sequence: CASSPRGQGNYEQYF. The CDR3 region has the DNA TGTGCCAGCAGTCCTCGGGGACAGGGGAATTACGAGCAGTACTTC.

CDR3 region: CASSEQPGQGAEAFF. In nucleotides, the CDR3 is TGTGCCAGCAGTGAACAGCCGGGACAGGGAGCTGAAGCTTTCTTT. The chain employs TRBV2 and TRBJ1-1, with 9 bases aligning to TRBD1. The length of the CDR3 is 15 residues. Germline V gives CDR1 SNHLY, CDR2 FYNNEI. V lost 2 bases to trimming and J lost 6 bases; unmatched junction nucleotides: 7.

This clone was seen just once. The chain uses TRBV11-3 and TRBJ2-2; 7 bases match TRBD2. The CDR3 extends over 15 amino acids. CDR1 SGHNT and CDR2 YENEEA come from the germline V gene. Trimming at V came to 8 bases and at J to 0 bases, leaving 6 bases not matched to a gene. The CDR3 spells CASGMTSSNTGELFF. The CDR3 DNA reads TGTGCCAGCGGAATGACTAGCTCGAACACCGGGGAGCTGTTTTTT.

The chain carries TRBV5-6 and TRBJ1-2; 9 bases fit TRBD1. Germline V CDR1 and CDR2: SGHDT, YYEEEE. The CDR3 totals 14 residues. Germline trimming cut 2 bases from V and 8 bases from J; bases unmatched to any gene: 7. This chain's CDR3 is CASSLEQGAHGYTF. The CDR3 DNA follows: TGTGCCAGCAGCTTAGAACAGGGGGCTCACGGCTACACCTTC.

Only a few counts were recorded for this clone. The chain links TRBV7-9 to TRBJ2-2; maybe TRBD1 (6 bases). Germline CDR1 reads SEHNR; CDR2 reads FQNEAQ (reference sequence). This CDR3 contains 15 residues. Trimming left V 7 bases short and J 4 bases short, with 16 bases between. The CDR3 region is CASTTYRDGTGELFF. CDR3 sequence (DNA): TGTGCCAGCACCACCTACAGGGATGGCACCGGGGAGCTGTTTTTT.